Each of the 14 T cell receptor beta chains below was sequenced from the same sample in a study of blood T cell repertoires in COVID-19. TCRdb keeps only in-frame clones here, not all; method: immunoSEQ multiplex PCR. The sample lists some 120,000 clones, around four fifths occurring once. What was sequenced was peripheral blood. These receptors originate from a human donor in a cohort sampled during active COVID-19.

The chain combines TRBV11-3 with TRBJ2-1; 9 bases align to TRBD2. The CDR3 is 16 amino acids. Germline V gene lookup returns CDR1 SGHNT and CDR2 YENEEA. With V trimmed by 5 bases and J by 8 bases, 13 bases remained unmatched. As DNA, the CDR3 is TGTGCCAGCAGCCATGGGGTAGCGGGAGAAAACGATGAGCAGTTCTTC. Translated: CASSHGVAGENDEQFF.

The chain has TRBV18 and TRBJ1-1; unclear D gene. The CDR3 extends over 14 amino acids. Per the germline V gene, CDR1 is KGHSH and CDR2 is LQKENI. V lost 4 bases and J 0 bases, leaving 9 bases between the germline ends. DNA of the CDR3: TGTGCCAGCTCACAACTACCGATGAACACTGAAGCTTTCTTT. Amino acids: CASSQLPMNTEAFF.

CDR3: CASSQDGGYYNEQFF. The CDR3 region has the DNA TGTGCCAGCAGCCAAGACGGGGGGTACTACAATGAGCAGTTCTTC. This chain connects TRBV4-2 to TRBJ2-1, with TRBD2 identical over 7 bases. The J segment lost 3 bases and the V segment lost 0 bases, leaving 2 bases of the junction unmatched. The CDR3 is 15 amino acids. Germline CDR1 LGHNA, CDR2 YNFKEQ.

The chain recombines TRBV18 with TRBJ2-2; perhaps TRBD2 as D (5 bases). The V gene lost 5 bases and the J gene lost 3 bases, with 13 bases spanning the gap. This CDR3 spans 15 amino acids. Germline CDR1 KGHSH, CDR2 LQKENI. The CDR3 region is CASSGTVRDTGELFF. DNA for the CDR3: TGTGCCAGCTCAGGCACGGTGCGGGACACCGGGGAGCTGTTTTTT. Complete variable domain (other parts from reference TRBV18 and TRBJ2-2): NAGVMQNPRHLVRRRGQEARLRCSPMKGHSHVYWYRQLPEEGLKFMVYLQKENIIDESGMPKERFSAEFPKEGPSILRIQQVVRGDSAAYFCASSGTVRDTGELFFGEGSRLTVL.

This clone is a singleton in its sample. This rearrangement joins TRBV27 to TRBJ2-1; 9 bases are shared with TRBD1. Germline V CDR1 and CDR2: MNHEY, SMNVEV (reference sequence). Unmatched junction bases numbered 6, after V lost 5 bases and J lost 7 bases. The CDR3 covers 14 residues. CDR3 DNA sequence: TGTGCCAGCAGTCCTGGACAGGGGAGGAATGAGCAGTTCTTC. This sequence encodes CASSPGQGRNEQFF.

The chain couples TRBV19 to TRBJ1-5, with 9 bases matching TRBD1. CDR1 is LNHDA and CDR2 is SQIVND in the germline V gene (reference sequence). The CDR3 has 16 residues. V dropped 6 bases and J dropped 4; count of bases not matched to a gene: 10. The CDR3 spells CASSITGTGMNQPQHF. DNA of the CDR3: TGTGCCAGTAGCATAACCGGGACAGGGATGAATCAGCCCCAGCATTTT.

This rearrangement joins TRBV5-4 to TRBJ2-4; 9 nucleotides align to TRBD2. With V trimmed by 4 bases and J by 2 bases, 10 bases remained unmatched. The germline gives CDR1 SGHNT, CDR2 YYREEE (reference sequence). This CDR3 is 17 amino acids long. CDR3 residues: CASSPSRASGTKNIQYF. The DNA of the CDR3 is TGTGCCAGCAGCCCCAGTCGGGCTAGCGGGACCAAAAACATTCAGTACTTC.

This chain joins TRBV11-2 and TRBJ2-6; D perhaps matches TRBD1 (6 bases). The CDR3 spans 15 residues. CDR1 and CDR2 from the germline V gene are SGHAT and FQNNGV. V shed 5 bases and J shed 9 bases, with 17 bases lying between them. CDR3 in DNA: TGTGCCAGCAGCACCCTAACAGGGCGATTCAACGTCCTGACTTTC. Its protein is CASSTLTGRFNVLTF.

The gene calls are TRBV19 and TRBJ1-2; 9 bases agree with TRBD1. This CDR3 comprises 14 residues. Trimming at V came to 3 bases and at J to 4 bases, leaving 3 bases not matched to a gene. Germline lookup yields CDR1 LNHDA and CDR2 SQIVND (reference sequence). Written as DNA, the CDR3 is TGTGCCAGTAGTATTGACAGGGGGATCTATGGCTACACCTTC. Translated: CASSIDRGIYGYTF. Filled out from reference TRBV19 and TRBJ1-2, the complete variable domain reads DGGITQSPKYLFRKEGQNVTLSCEQNLNHDAMYWYRQDPGQGLRLIYYSQIVNDFQKGDIAEGYSVSREKKESFPLTVTSAQKNPTAFYLCASSIDRGIYGYTFGSGTRLTVV.

The J gene is TRBJ2-7, the V gene TRBV28, with 7 bases lining up with TRBD1. This CDR3 region has 15 residues. J was trimmed by 1 base and V by 5 bases; bases with no gene match: 8. Germline assignment: CDR1 MDHEN and CDR2 SYDVKM. This CDR3 is CASSIPGQPSYEQYF. The CDR3 bases are TGTGCCAGCAGTATACCGGGACAGCCTTCCTACGAGCAGTACTTC.

V and J are TRBV5-4 and TRBJ1-2; D gene unclear. The ends were cut back, 4 bases at V and 7 bases at J, with 20 bases in the middle. This CDR3 contains 15 residues. The germline gives CDR1 SGHNT, CDR2 YYREEE (reference sequence). The CDR3 here is CASSPEGVTLRGYTF. In DNA, the CDR3 is TGTGCCAGCAGCCCGGAGGGCGTAACCCTTCGTGGCTACACCTTC.

This chain joins TRBV30 and TRBJ1-5; no firm D call. The CDR3 covers 17 residues. Between the trimmed V and J ends, which lost 1 base and 7 bases, there was a span of 23 bases. Germline loops: CDR1 GTSNPN, CDR2 SVGIG (reference sequence). The CDR3 bases are TGTGCCTGGAGTGAGCTGGGAGGGAGAAGCCCCAGGCAGCCCCAGCATTTT. This gives the protein CAWSELGGRSPRQPQHF.

The chain couples TRBV28 to TRBJ2-2; D gene unclear. The CDR3 covers 15 residues. CDR1 is MDHEN, CDR2 SYDVKM, per germline. Trimming shortened V by 5 bases and J by 0 bases, and 10 bases separated the two germline ends. CDR3 in DNA: TGTGCCAGCAGTCGACAATTATCGAACACCGGGGAGCTGTTTTTT. Translating it yields CASSRQLSNTGELFF.

About this clone: This specimen includes other DNA sequences encoding the same CDR3. The chain joins TRBV28 to TRBJ2-5; 9 bases agree with TRBD2. Germline lookup yields CDR1 MDHEN and CDR2 SYDVKM. V shed 5 bases, J shed 2 bases, and the junction held 3 bases outside the gene matches. CDR3 length: 14 residues. In nucleotides, the CDR3 is TGTGCCAGCAGTCTTAGCGGGGGACAAGAGACCCAGTACTTC. It is translated as CASSLSGGQETQYF.